This T cell receptor beta chain was profiled in a study of a mutant IDH1 vaccine in newly diagnosed glioma. Study information: Patients were given eight vaccinations, scheduled in weeks 1, 3, 5, 7, 11, 15, 19 and 23. Treated patients showed a male proportion of approximately 62%, a female proportion of roughly 38%, and a mean age of 40.4 years. Earlier treatment was radiotherapy, temozolomide, or both, with most getting both.

Produced via immunoSEQ multiplex PCR; TCRdb's table is partial and in-frame only. The sample includes about 51,000 clones, roughly 73% of them seen just once. Worth noting for this clone: Antigen unknown.

The time point here: week 5, during vaccination. Every vaccine dose comprised 300 ug of mutant IDH1 20-mer peptide plus topical imiquimod. The source is a man aged 50 or older with glioma. The sequencing here drew on PBMCs, taken from a glioma patient whose treatment included an IDH1 peptide vaccine.

The CDR3 reads CASSWAGSGNTIYF. In nucleotides, the CDR3 is TGTGCCAGCAGCTGGGCTGGCTCTGGAAACACCATATATTTT. The rearrangement joins TRBV11-1 to TRBJ1-3; D remains ambiguous. Germline CDR1 and CDR2: SGHAT and FQDESV (reference sequence). Deletions cut 4 bases from V and 0 bases from J, with 7 bases between. The CDR3 length is 14 residues. Complete variable domain (other parts from reference TRBV11-1 and TRBJ1-3): EAEVAQSPRYKITEKSQAVAFWCDPISGHATLYWYRQILGQGPELLVQFQDESVVDDSQLPKDRFSAERLKGVDSTLKIQPAELGDSAMYLCASSWAGSGNTIYFGEGSWLTVV.